This T cell receptor (beta chain) was sequenced for a study of cytomegalovirus exposure and HLA in healthy donors. Study summary: Approximately 81% of 398 genotyped donors fell in the Caucasian-associated ancestry cluster.

A multiplex PCR was run with 60 Vbeta primers and 13 Jbeta primers. This table comes from immunoSEQ multiplex PCR, and its TCRdb copy is limited to in-frame clones, with some not included. The sample records 50,000 to 55,000 clones, 81% being singletons. General study findings and limits: There was a cluster of highly shared sequence variants that was likely a sequencing artifact. Productive rates of about 87% or about 30% were seen for most TCR beta V segments in an earlier analysis. Reported findings show TCR beta sequences accurately forecast HLA-A and HLA-B alleles in most subjects.

About this clone itself: Its antigen remains unknown.

Per germline, CDR1 SGDLS and CDR2 YYNGEE. With 1 base removed from V and 8 bases from J, the gap between germline ends came to 9 bases. The CDR3 is 12 amino acids. This sequence joins TRBV9 and TRBJ1-2; D uncertain. The sequence came from a boy aged 5-17 years in good health and CMV-seropositive. Sequencing was performed on PBMCs. The CDR3 loop is CASSVPHAGYTF. The CDR3 DNA sequence: TGTGCCAGCAGCGTACCACACGCCGGCTACACCTTC.